This entry describes one TCR beta chain. Its specificity is not known. Measured with immunoSEQ multiplex PCR; TCRdb has only the in-frame clones, and not every one. The table includes some 2,500,000 clones, 80% to 95% detected once. Both subsets, CD45RA+ naive and CD45RA-negative memory, were split from the CD4+ cells. These data originate in a study of shared clonotypes between healthy human individuals. Study background: Each donor's CD8 memory used one plate, CD8 naive two, each CD4 subset three.

V shed 7 bases and J shed 3 bases, with 9 bases lying between them. The CDR3 runs 12 residues. Looked up from germline, CDR1 is MNHEY and CDR2 is SVGAGI. Study-wide results and caveats: Among four donors, approximately 5.4% of naive CD4 clonotypes were found in common.

The sequence came from a young man in good health. Some clones in this sample may be carry-over from other donors' samples. The material sequenced was naive CD4+ T cells from PBMCs. Subset meaning: CD45RA+ positively selected. This chain connects TRBV6-5 to TRBJ1-1; D might be TRBD1 (5 bases). The CDR3 region is CASKGTYTEAFF. CDR3 bases: TGTGCCAGCAAAGGGACGTACACTGAAGCTTTCTTT.